The 32 T cell receptor beta chains below were found in one sample sequenced in a study of blood T cell repertoires in COVID-19. The data were produced by immunoSEQ multiplex PCR, yet TCRdb's version contains in-frame clones alone and is incomplete. The table includes 85,000 to 110,000 clones, about 90% detected once. The source material was peripheral blood. The receptors shown here come from a human donor in a cohort sampled during active COVID-19.

The chain links TRBV29-1 to TRBJ2-7; D ambiguous. The germline V and J ends were trimmed by 0 bases and 2 bases, with 8 bases remaining between them. There are 13 residues in the CDR3. Germline V gene lookup returns CDR1 SQVTM and CDR2 ANQGSEA. Written as DNA, the CDR3 is TGCAGCGTTGAAGACAGGAAAGCCTACGAGCAGTACTTC. Amino acids: CSVEDRKAYEQYF.

V gene TRBV4-2 combines with J gene TRBJ1-5, with D unresolved. Trimming pared 5 bases from V and 4 bases from J, leaving 12 bases between. Germline CDR1 and CDR2: LGHNA and YNFKEQ. CDR3 length: 14 amino acids. CDR3 in amino acids: CASSSAVANQPQHF. In nucleotides, the CDR3 is TGTGCCAGCAGCTCCGCGGTGGCGAATCAGCCCCAGCATTTT.

As to this clone: The same CDR3 arises from other DNA sequences in this sample as well. The chain combines TRBV15 with TRBJ2-7; 8 positions agree with TRBD1. The CDR3 has 13 residues. Trimming cost V 1 base and J 4 bases; bases outside gene matches: 0. Looked up from germline, CDR1 is LNHNV and CDR2 is YYDKDF (reference sequence). CDR3 protein: CATSRGTGYEQYF. CDR3 bases: TGTGCCACCAGCAGAGGGACAGGGTACGAGCAGTACTTC.

The V call is TRBV24-1, the J call TRBJ2-7, with TRBD2 matching 12 bases. The germline CDR1 and CDR2 sequences are KGHDR and SFDVKD. Trimming removed 3 bases from V and 3 bases from J; junction bases left unmatched: 5. The CDR3 has 16 amino acids. CDR3 DNA sequence: TGTGCCACCAGTGATCCCCGACTAGCGGGAGACTACGAGCAGTACTTC. Its translation: CATSDPRLAGDYEQYF.

The chain carries TRBV5-1 and TRBJ1-6; D possibly corresponds to TRBD1 (5 bases). The germline CDR1 and CDR2 sequences are SGHRS and YFSETQ. The CDR3 is 14 residues long. The germline V and J ends were trimmed by 0 bases and 7 bases, with 8 bases remaining between them. CDR3: CASSLGTTNSPLHF. CDR3 nucleotide sequence: TGCGCCAGCAGCTTGGGGACAACCAATTCACCCCTCCACTTT.

The V gene is TRBV14, the J gene TRBJ2-7; 9 bases line up with TRBD2. The trim removed 1 base at V and 2 bases at J, leaving 9 bases unmatched. Germline CDR1 SGHDN, CDR2 FVKESK. This CDR3 has 17 residues. CDR3 in amino acids: CASSQVGSGRNPYEQYF. As DNA, the CDR3 is TGTGCCAGCAGCCAAGTTGGTAGCGGGAGAAACCCCTACGAGCAGTACTTC.

The chain is built from TRBV20-1 and TRBJ2-7; no clear D. V lost 3 bases, J lost 5 bases, and 17 bases lay in between. CDR1 and CDR2 (germline): DFQATT, SNEGSKA (reference sequence). CDR3 length: 14 residues. The CDR3 DNA reads as TGCAGTGCTAGTCTTCTATCCTCTGAGGACGAGCAGTACTTC. Translation gives CSASLLSSEDEQYF.

This chain joins TRBV9 and TRBJ2-5; D might be TRBD2 (5 bases). The germline gives CDR1 SGDLS, CDR2 YYNGEE. The CDR3 runs to 14 residues. V was trimmed by 4 bases and J by 1 base, leaving 11 bases between them. The CDR3 bases are TGTGCCAGCAGCCCAAGCGGAACCCAAGAGACCCAGTACTTC. Its translation: CASSPSGTQETQYF.

The chain recombines TRBV5-5 with TRBJ2-7; weak D call: TRBD2 (5 bases). The CDR3 sequence is 14 residues long. CDR1 and CDR2 from the germline V gene are SGHKS and YYEKEE (reference sequence). With 0 bases removed from V and 5 bases from J, the gap between germline ends came to 12 bases. DNA for the CDR3: TGTGCCAGCAGCTTGGCCTCGGGATCCCACGAGCAGTACTTC. Translation gives CASSLASGSHEQYF.

This chain links TRBV21-1 with TRBJ2-7; TRBD2, the table's D call, was not compared with the DNA. TRBV21-1 is termed a pseudogene. The CDR3 is made up of 15 amino acids. CDR3 nucleotides: TGTGCCAGGGACCAAAGAAGGCGGGCCCCCTGCGAGCAGTACTTC. This sequence encodes CARDQRRRAPCEQYF.

This chain links TRBV23-1 with TRBJ2-3; perhaps TRBD1 as D (6 bases). TRBV23-1 counts as an open reading frame of uncertain function. CDR3 size: 14 residues. V lost 4 bases to trimming and J lost 1 base, with 9 bases between them. CDR3 bases: TGCGCCAGCAGTCCGGCAGGGGGCACAGATACGCAGTATTTT. Its protein product is CASSPAGGTDTQYF.

The chain couples TRBV24-1 to TRBJ2-3; possible D gene TRBD1, 6 bases. There are 15 residues in the CDR3. The germline gives CDR1 KGHDR, CDR2 SFDVKD. Deletions cut 3 bases from V and 2 bases from J, with 11 bases between. The CDR3: CATSDGDTPTDTQYF. CDR3 DNA sequence: TGTGCCACCAGTGATGGGGACACCCCCACAGATACGCAGTATTTT.

This clone appeared a single time. The chain recombines TRBV5-1 with TRBJ2-7; D perhaps matches TRBD1 (5 bases). CDR1 and CDR2 (germline): SGHRS, YFSETQ. V was shortened by 0 bases and J by 0 bases, with 10 bases between the two germline ends. The CDR3 has 15 amino acids. The CDR3 protein is CASSLEGRSSYEQYF. The CDR3, as DNA: TGCGCCAGCAGCTTGGAGGGGCGCAGCTCCTACGAGCAGTACTTC. Variable domain in full (rest from reference TRBV5-1 and TRBJ2-7): KAGVTQTPRYLIKTRGQQVTLSCSPISGHRSVSWYQQTPGQGLQFLFEYFSETQRNKGNFPGRFSGRQFSNSRSEMNVSTLELGDSALYLCASSLEGRSSYEQYFGPGTRLTVT.

The rearrangement links TRBV19 to TRBJ2-7; TRBD1 might be the D (6 bases). Germline V gene lookup returns CDR1 LNHDA and CDR2 SQIVND (reference sequence). This CDR3 is built from 16 residues. V was cut by 5 bases and J by 3 bases, with 20 bases left in between. The CDR3 coding sequence is TGTGCCAGTAGTGGGGGCCAGCACCTACGAGACTACGAGCAGTACTTC. Amino acid sequence: CASSGGQHLRDYEQYF.

The V call is TRBV12-2, the J call TRBJ1-3. TRBV12-2 is a recognized pseudogene. The CDR3 sequence is 19 residues long. The CDR3 protein is CASRLVHGVRPVSGNTIYF. The CDR3 bases are TGTGCAAGTCGCTTAGTCCACGGAGTCCGGCCGGTCTCTGGAAACACCATATATTTT.

The chain uses TRBV4-1 and TRBJ1-4, with TRBD1 matching over 7 bases. V shed 1 base, J shed 7 bases, and the junction held 9 bases outside the gene matches. Germline-derived CDR1 and CDR2 are MGHRA and YSYEKL. This CDR3 comprises 16 residues. The CDR3 coding sequence is TGCGCCAGCAGCCAAGGACAGGGTTCGGAAGGTGAAAAACTGTTTTTT. It is translated as CASSQGQGSEGEKLFF.

V gene TRBV14 combines with J gene TRBJ2-2; D is possibly TRBD2 (6 bases). This CDR3 region has 14 residues. In germline, CDR1 is SGHDN, CDR2 FVKESK. The germline V and J ends were trimmed by 3 bases and 6 bases, with 11 bases remaining between them. The CDR3 DNA sequence: TGTGCCAGCAGCCAGTTGCGGGAAGCCGGGGAGCTGTTTTTT. Translating gives CASSQLREAGELFF.

In DNA form, the CDR3 reads TGTGCCAGCAGACAGCGAGGTACAGCGGGGGTGGGGAACACTGAAGCTTTCTTT. This encodes CASRQRGTAGVGNTEAFF. This chain joins TRBV27 and TRBJ1-1, with D maybe TRBD1 (5 bases). The length of the CDR3 is 18 residues. Germline assignment: CDR1 MNHEY and CDR2 SMNVEV (reference sequence). V dropped 6 bases and J dropped 1 base, with 24 bases sitting between them.

The J gene is TRBJ2-7, the V gene TRBV28, with D perhaps matching TRBD1 (5 bases). The germline V gene encodes CDR1 MDHEN and CDR2 SYDVKM. V lost 3 bases and J 3 bases, leaving 12 bases between the germline ends. This CDR3 is built from 14 residues. This CDR3 is CASSLDEGVYEQYF. CDR3 nucleotides: TGTGCCAGCAGTTTGGACGAAGGGGTCTACGAGCAGTACTTC.

The chain combines TRBV28 with TRBJ2-3; 9 bases are shared with TRBD1. Trimming cost V 6 bases and J 3 bases; bases outside gene matches: 13. Germline V gene lookup returns CDR1 MDHEN and CDR2 SYDVKM. There are 17 residues in the CDR3. The CDR3 DNA is TGTGCCAGCAGCATTGCTGGAGACAGGGGGTTTACAGATACGCAGTATTTT. Its protein product is CASSIAGDRGFTDTQYF.

The gene calls are TRBV28 and TRBJ1-1; D is unclear. The CDR3 contains 15 residues. V shed 3 bases and J shed 0 bases, with 11 bases lying between them. In germline, CDR1 is MDHEN, CDR2 SYDVKM. The chain's CDR3 is CASSFWERMNTEAFF. The CDR3 DNA is TGTGCCAGCAGTTTCTGGGAGCGCATGAACACTGAAGCTTTCTTT.

The chain joins TRBV28 to TRBJ1-5; tentative D call: TRBD1 (6 bases). Trimming took off 5 bases at V and 7 bases at J, with 12 bases between the two ends. The germline V gene encodes CDR1 MDHEN and CDR2 SYDVKM. CDR3 length equals 13 residues. This CDR3 is CASSNREFQPQHF. The CDR3 nucleotides read TGTGCCAGCAGTAACAGGGAGTTCCAGCCCCAGCATTTT.

The chain recombines TRBV11-2 with TRBJ1-6; TRBD1 matches 9 bases. The CDR3 is 15 residues long. V lost 2 bases and J lost 6; bases outside the gene matches: 2. The germline gives CDR1 SGHAT, CDR2 FQNNGV. The CDR3: CASSLTGQGNSPLHF. Written as DNA, the CDR3 is TGTGCCAGCAGCTTAACGGGACAGGGTAATTCACCCCTCCACTTT.

This clone came up a few times. The chain has TRBV25-1 and TRBJ2-7; D might be TRBD1 (6 bases). V shed 3 bases and J shed 7 bases, with 10 bases lying between them. The CDR3 contains 12 residues. Germline-derived CDR1 and CDR2 are MGHDK and SYGVNS. The DNA of the CDR3 is TGTGCCAGCAGTGAGGGGGCGTCGGAGCAGTACTTC. This codes for CASSEGASEQYF.

This chain joins TRBV10-3 and TRBJ2-1; 8 bases agree with TRBD1. The germline V gene encodes CDR1 ENHRY and CDR2 SYGVKD. Trimming took 10 bases from V and 7 from J; bases not matched to a gene: 12. The CDR3 totals 14 residues. The CDR3 sequence is CATGERTGWNEQFF. The CDR3 DNA follows: TGTGCCACCGGTGAAAGGACAGGGTGGAATGAGCAGTTCTTC.

J is TRBJ2-3 and V is TRBV19; 8 bases are a match to TRBD1. The CDR3 extends over 14 amino acids. Germline lookup yields CDR1 LNHDA and CDR2 SQIVND (reference sequence). The trim removed 8 bases at V and 2 bases at J, leaving 6 bases unmatched. CDR3 residues: CASEDRAFTDTQYF. The CDR3 bases are TGTGCCAGTGAGGACAGGGCCTTCACAGATACGCAGTATTTT.

The genes are TRBV7-6 and TRBJ1-4, with 8 bases fitting TRBD1. Looked up from germline, CDR1 is SGHVS and CDR2 is FNYEAQ. Trimming removed 5 bases from V and 5 bases from J; junction bases left unmatched: 7. The CDR3 runs to 15 residues. The CDR3 nucleotides are TGTGCCAGCAGCAGAGGACAGGGACTAAATGAAAAACTGTTTTTT. Amino acids: CASSRGQGLNEKLFF. The entire variable domain, with the rest obtained from reference TRBV7-6 and TRBJ1-4, is as follows: GAGVSQSPRYKVTKRGQDVALRCDPISGHVSLYWYRQALGQGPEFLTYFNYEAQQDKSGLPNDRFSAERPEGSISTLTIQRTEQRDSAMYRCASSRGQGLNEKLFFGSGTQLSVL.

The rearrangement uses TRBV5-1 and TRBJ2-3; 10 bases align to TRBD1. V lost 4 bases to trimming and J lost 0 bases; unmatched junction nucleotides: 5. The CDR3 has 16 amino acids. Per germline, CDR1 SGHRS and CDR2 YFSETQ. In DNA form, the CDR3 reads TGCGCCAGCAGCGACCGGGACAGGGGTAGCACAGATACGCAGTATTTT. Its protein product is CASSDRDRGSTDTQYF. The full variable domain, with the rest looked up from reference TRBV5-1 and TRBJ2-3, is KAGVTQTPRYLIKTRGQQVTLSCSPISGHRSVSWYQQTPGQGLQFLFEYFSETQRNKGNFPGRFSGRQFSNSRSEMNVSTLELGDSALYLCASSDRDRGSTDTQYFGPGTRLTVL.

The chain combines TRBV5-4 with TRBJ2-1, with 10 bases that match TRBD1. Germline CDR1 SGHNT, CDR2 YYREEE (reference sequence). The V and J ends lost 3 bases and 2 bases, in that order; junction bases with no gene match: 8. CDR3 length: 17 amino acids. CDR3 nucleotides: TGTGCCAGCAGCTCCCAGGACAGGGGGTTACCCTACAATGAGCAGTTCTTC. This gives the protein CASSSQDRGLPYNEQFF.

This chain connects TRBV7-6 to TRBJ2-5; maybe TRBD1 (6 bases). The CDR3 contains 14 residues. V lost 1 base and J 2 bases, leaving 8 bases between the germline ends. The germline gives CDR1 SGHVS, CDR2 FNYEAQ. The CDR3 loop reads CASSLVGQQETQYF. CDR3 sequence (DNA): TGTGCCAGCAGCTTAGTTGGACAGCAAGAGACCCAGTACTTC.

V is TRBV7-3 and J is TRBJ1-6; TRBD1 agrees at 8 bases. The germline V gene has CDR1 SGHTA and CDR2 FQGTGA. Trimming cost V 0 bases and J 9 bases; bases outside gene matches: 1. The CDR3 consists of 14 residues. CDR3 in amino acids: CASSLTDRGSPLHF. In nucleotides, the CDR3 is TGTGCCAGCAGCTTAACTGACAGGGGTTCACCCCTCCACTTT.

The CDR3 DNA reads TGCAGTGCTAGCTCCCGGGGTACCCAGTACTTC. Translation: CSASSRGTQYF. This sequence joins TRBV20-1 and TRBJ2-5; a weak D match, TRBD2 (5 bases). V dropped 3 bases and J dropped 8 bases, with 10 bases sitting between them. The germline V gene encodes CDR1 DFQATT and CDR2 SNEGSKA (reference sequence). This CDR3 has 11 residues.